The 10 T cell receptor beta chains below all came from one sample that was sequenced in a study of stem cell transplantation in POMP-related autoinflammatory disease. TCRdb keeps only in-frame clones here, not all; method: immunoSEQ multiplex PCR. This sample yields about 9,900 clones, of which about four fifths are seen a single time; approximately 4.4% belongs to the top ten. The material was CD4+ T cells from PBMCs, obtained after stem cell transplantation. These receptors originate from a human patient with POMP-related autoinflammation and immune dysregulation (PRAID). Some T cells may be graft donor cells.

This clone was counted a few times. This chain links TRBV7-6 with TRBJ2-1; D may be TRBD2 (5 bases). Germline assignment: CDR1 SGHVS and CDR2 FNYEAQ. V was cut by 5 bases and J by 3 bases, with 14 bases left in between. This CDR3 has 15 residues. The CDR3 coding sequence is TGTGCCAGCAGCCCTGGACCCCGGGGCTACAATGAGCAGTTCTTC. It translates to CASSPGPRGYNEQFF.

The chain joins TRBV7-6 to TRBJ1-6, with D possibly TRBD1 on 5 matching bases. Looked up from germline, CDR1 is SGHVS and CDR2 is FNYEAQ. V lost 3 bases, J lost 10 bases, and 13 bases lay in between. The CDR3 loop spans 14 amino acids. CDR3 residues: CASSFDRFRSPLHF. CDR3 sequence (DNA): TGTGCCAGCAGCTTCGACAGATTTCGGTCACCCCTCCACTTT. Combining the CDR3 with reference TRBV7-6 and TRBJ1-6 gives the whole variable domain GAGVSQSPRYKVTKRGQDVALRCDPISGHVSLYWYRQALGQGPEFLTYFNYEAQQDKSGLPNDRFSAERPEGSISTLTIQRTEQRDSAMYRCASSFDRFRSPLHFGNGTRLTVT.

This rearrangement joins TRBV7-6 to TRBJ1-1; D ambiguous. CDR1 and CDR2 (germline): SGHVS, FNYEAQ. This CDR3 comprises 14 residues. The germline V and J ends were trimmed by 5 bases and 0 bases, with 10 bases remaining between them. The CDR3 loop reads CASSRGRMNTEAFF. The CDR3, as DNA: TGTGCCAGCAGCCGAGGTCGGATGAACACTGAAGCTTTCTTT.

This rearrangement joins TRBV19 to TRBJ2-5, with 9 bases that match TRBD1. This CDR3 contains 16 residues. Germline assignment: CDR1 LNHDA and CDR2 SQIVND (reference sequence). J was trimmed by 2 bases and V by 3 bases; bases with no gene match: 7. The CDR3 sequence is CASSMGQGRWQETQYF. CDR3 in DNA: TGTGCCAGTAGTATGGGACAGGGAAGATGGCAAGAGACCCAGTACTTC.

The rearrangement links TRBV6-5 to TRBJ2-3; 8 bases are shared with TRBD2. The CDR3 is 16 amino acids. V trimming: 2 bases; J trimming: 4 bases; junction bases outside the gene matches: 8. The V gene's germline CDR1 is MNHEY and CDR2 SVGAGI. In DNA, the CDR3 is TGTGCCAGCAGTTACACCAGCGGGAGTGCGTCAGATACGCAGTATTTT. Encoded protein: CASSYTSGSASDTQYF.

In DNA form, the CDR3 reads TGCGCCAGCAGCTTGGTCGGGTCCCGAGAGACCCAGTACTTC. Protein product: CASSLVGSRETQYF. This chain uses TRBV5-1 with TRBJ2-5, with D hard to call. V was shortened by 0 bases and J by 4 bases, with 10 bases between the two germline ends. Germline V gene data show CDR1 as SGHRS and CDR2 as YFSETQ. This CDR3 contains 14 residues. Supplemented by reference TRBV5-1 and TRBJ2-5, the full variable domain reads KAGVTQTPRYLIKTRGQQVTLSCSPISGHRSVSWYQQTPGQGLQFLFEYFSETQRNKGNFPGRFSGRQFSNSRSEMNVSTLELGDSALYLCASSLVGSRETQYFGPGTRLLVL.

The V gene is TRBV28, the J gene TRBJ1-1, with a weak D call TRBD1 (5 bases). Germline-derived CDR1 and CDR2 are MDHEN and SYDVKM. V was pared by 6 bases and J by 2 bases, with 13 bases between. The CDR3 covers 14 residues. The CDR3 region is CASRSGGDNTEAFF. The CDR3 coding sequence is TGTGCCAGCAGGTCTGGGGGAGACAACACTGAAGCTTTCTTT.

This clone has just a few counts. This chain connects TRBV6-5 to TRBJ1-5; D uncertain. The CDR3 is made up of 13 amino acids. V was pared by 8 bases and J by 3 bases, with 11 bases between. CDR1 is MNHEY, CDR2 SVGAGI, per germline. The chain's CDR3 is CASGRTFNQPQHF. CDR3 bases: TGTGCCAGCGGACGGACCTTCAATCAGCCCCAGCATTTT.

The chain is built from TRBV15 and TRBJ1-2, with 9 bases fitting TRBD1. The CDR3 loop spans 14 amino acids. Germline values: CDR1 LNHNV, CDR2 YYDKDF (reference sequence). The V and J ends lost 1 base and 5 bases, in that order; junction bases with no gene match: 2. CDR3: CATSRAGQGYGYTF. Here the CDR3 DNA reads TGTGCCACCAGCAGAGCGGGACAGGGATATGGCTACACCTTC.

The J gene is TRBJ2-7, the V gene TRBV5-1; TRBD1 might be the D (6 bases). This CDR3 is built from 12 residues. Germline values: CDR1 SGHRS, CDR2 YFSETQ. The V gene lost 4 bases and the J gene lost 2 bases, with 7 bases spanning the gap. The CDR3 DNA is TGCGCCAGCAGCGCAGGGGCCTACGAGCAGTACTTC. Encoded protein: CASSAGAYEQYF.